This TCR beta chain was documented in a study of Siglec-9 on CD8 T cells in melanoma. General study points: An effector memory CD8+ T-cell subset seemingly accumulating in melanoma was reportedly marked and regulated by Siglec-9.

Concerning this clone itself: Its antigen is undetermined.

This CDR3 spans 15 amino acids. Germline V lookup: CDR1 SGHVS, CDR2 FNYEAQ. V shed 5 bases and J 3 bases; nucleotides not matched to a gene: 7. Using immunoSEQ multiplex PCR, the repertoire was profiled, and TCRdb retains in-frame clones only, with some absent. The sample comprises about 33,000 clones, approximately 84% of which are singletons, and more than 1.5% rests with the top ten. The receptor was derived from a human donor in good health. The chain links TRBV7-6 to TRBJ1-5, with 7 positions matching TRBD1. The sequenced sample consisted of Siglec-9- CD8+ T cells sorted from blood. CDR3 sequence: CASSMWTGPNQPQHF. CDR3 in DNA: TGTGCCAGCAGCATGTGGACAGGCCCCAATCAGCCCCAGCATTTT.